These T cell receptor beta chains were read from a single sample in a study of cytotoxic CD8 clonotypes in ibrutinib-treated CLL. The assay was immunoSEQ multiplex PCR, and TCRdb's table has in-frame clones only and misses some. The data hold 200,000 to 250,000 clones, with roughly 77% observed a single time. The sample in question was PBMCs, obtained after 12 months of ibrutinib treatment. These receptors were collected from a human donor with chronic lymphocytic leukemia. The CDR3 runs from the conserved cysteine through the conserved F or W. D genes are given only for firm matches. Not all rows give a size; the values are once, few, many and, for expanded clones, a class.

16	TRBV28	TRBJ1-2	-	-	TGTGCCAGCAGTTTATTCGGGACGGAGAATAACTATGGCTACACCTTC	CASSLFGTENNYGYTF
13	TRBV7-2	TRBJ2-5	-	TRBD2	TGTGCCAGCAGCCCGGGGAGGGCTGAGACCCAGTACTTC	CASSPGRAETQYF
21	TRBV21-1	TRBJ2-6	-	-	TGTGCCAGCAGCTTCAACGCACCGGGACAGGCCCCTTACTCTGGGGCCAACGTCCTGACTTTC	CASSFNAPGQAPYSGANVLTF
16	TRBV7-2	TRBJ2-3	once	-	TGTGCCAGCAGCTTAAGGGCTGCTAATACCGCAGATACGCAGTATTTT	CASSLRAANTADTQYF
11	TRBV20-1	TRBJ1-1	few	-	TGCAGTGCCAGGAAGGAGGTGTTCAATCTCTTT	CSARKEVFNLF
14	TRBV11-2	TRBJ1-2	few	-	TGTGCCAGCAGCTTAGTCGCACCCGCCTATGGCTACACCTTC	CASSLVAPAYGYTF
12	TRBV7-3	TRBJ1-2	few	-	TGTGCCAGCAGCTCATCAGGGATAGGCTACACCTTC	CASSSSGIGYTF
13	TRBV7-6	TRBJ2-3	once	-	TGTGCCAGCAGCAGCCGACCCTACGATACGCAGTATTTT	CASSSRPYDTQYF
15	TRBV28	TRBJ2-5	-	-	TGTGCCAGCAGCCAGGGGGGGGCAGGGGAAAAGACCCAGTACTTC	CASSQGGAGEKTQYF
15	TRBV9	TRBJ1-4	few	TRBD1	TGTGCCAGCAGCCAGGGGGGAAAACCTAATGAAAAACTGTTTTTT	CASSQGGKPNEKLFF
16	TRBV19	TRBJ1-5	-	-	TGTGCCAGTAGTATACTGGCGGGGACAAGCAATCAGCCCCAGCATTTT	CASSILAGTSNQPQHF
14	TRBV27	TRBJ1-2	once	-	TGTGCCAGCAGTACGAACTCAGGGAACTATGGCTACACCTTC	CASSTNSGNYGYTF
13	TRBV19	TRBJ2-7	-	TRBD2	TGTGCCAGTAGTACCCAGACTAGCGGGATCCCGTACTTC	CASSTQTSGIPYF
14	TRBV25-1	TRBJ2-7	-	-	TGTGCCAGCAGTGAAAGAGCCGGGGACCTCGAGCAGTACTTC	CASSERAGDLEQYF
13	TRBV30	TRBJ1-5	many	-	TGTGCCTGGAGTGGGGACGGCAATCAGCCCCAGCATTTT	CAWSGDGNQPQHF
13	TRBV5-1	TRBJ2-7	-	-	TGCGCCAGCAGCCCCGACAGGTTTGGCGAGCAGTACTTC	CASSPDRFGEQYF
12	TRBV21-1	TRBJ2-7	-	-	TGTGCCAGCAGCTACGAGGACCAACGGCAGTACTTC	CASSYEDQRQYF
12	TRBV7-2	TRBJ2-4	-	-	TGTGCCAGCAGTAGGGACGCCAACATTCAGTACTTC	CASSRDANIQYF
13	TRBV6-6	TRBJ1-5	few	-	TGTGCCAGCAGTTACTCCAACAATCAGCCCCAGCATTTT	CASSYSNNQPQHF
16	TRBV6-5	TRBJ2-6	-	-	TGTGCCAGCAGTTACTCTCGGAACTCTGGGGCCAACGTCCTGACTTTC	CASSYSRNSGANVLTF
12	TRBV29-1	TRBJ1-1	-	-	TGCAGCGCGCGGAACAGAAACACTGAAGCTTTCTTT	CSARNRNTEAFF
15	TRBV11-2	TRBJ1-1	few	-	TGTGCCAGCAGCTGGGGGGACGGATGGAACACTGAAGCTTTCTTT	CASSWGDGWNTEAFF
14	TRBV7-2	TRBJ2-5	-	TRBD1	TGTGCCAGCAGCTTAGGGACAGGGCAAGAGACCCAGTACTTC	CASSLGTGQETQYF
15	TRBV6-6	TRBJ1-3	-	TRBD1	TGTGCCAGCAGCGGGACAGGGCCTTCTGGAAACACCATATATTTT	CASSGTGPSGNTIYF
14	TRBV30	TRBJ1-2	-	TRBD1	TGTGCCTGGAGTGTATGGGGGACAGACTATGGCTACACCTTC	CAWSVWGTDYGYTF
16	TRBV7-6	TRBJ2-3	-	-	TGTGCCAGCAGCTTAGGCCAGGGCGGGGGCACAGATACGCAGTATTTT	CASSLGQGGGTDTQYF
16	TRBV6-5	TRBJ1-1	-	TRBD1	TGTGCCAGCAGTTACCCGCGGACAGGGGGAAGCACTGAAGCTTTCTTT	CASSYPRTGGSTEAFF
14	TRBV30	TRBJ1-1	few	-	TGTGCCTGGGCCAGGCGAGTCATGAACACTGAAGCTTTCTTT	CAWARRVMNTEAFF
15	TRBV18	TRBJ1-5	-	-	TGTGCCAGCTCCTGGGGGCCTCATAGCAATCAGCCCCAGCATTTT	CASSWGPHSNQPQHF
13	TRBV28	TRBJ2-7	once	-	TGTGCCAGCTCAACCGGGACTTCCTACGAGCAGTACTTC	CASSTGTSYEQYF